This T cell receptor (beta chain) comes out of a study of radiotherapy plus CTLA-4 blockade in lung cancer. Across the whole study: Among patients, approximately 19% showed objective responses, and 25% to 35% had disease control.

Germline V gives CDR1 LNHDA, CDR2 SQIVND (reference sequence). The V gene end was trimmed by 2 bases and the J gene end by 3 bases; junction bases not matched to a gene: 7. The CDR3 covers 17 residues. People whose metastatic non-small-cell lung cancer was chemo-refractory got focal radiation along with CTLA-4 blockade by ipilimumab. Sequenced by immunoSEQ multiplex PCR; TCRdb stores in-frame clones only, minus some. Of about 36,000 clones listed, roughly two thirds are singletons. The chain is built from TRBV19 and TRBJ2-1, with 10 bases identical to TRBD2. This material consisted of peripheral blood, taken from a patient treated with radiotherapy plus ipilimumab. The sequence was collected from a human donor with non-small cell lung cancer who had stable disease on radiotherapy plus ipilimumab. This CDR3 is CASSILPSGGFYNEQFF. As DNA, the CDR3 is TGTGCCAGTAGTATACTCCCTAGCGGGGGCTTCTACAATGAGCAGTTCTTC.